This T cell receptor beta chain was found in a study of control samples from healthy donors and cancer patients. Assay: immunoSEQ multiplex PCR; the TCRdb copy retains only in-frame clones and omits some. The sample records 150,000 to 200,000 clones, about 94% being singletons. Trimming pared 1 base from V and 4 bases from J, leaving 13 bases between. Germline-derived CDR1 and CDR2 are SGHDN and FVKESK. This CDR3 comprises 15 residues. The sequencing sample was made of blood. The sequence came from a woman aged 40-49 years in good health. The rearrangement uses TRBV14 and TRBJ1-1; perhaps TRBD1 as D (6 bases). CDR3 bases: TGTGCCAGCAGCCAAGTTCAGGGGCTGGGCACTGAAGCTTTCTTT. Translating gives CASSQVQGLGTEAFF.